This T cell receptor beta chain emerged from a study of blood T cell repertoires in COVID-19. Per the authors' pipeline: Counts of nucleated cells, estimated from reference gene primer amplification, were obtained. Assay: immunoSEQ multiplex PCR; the TCRdb copy retains only in-frame clones and omits some. Clone size and V and J calls were adopted from that table, with D and trimming inferred from the DNA. The data show 200,000 to 250,000 clones, with around four fifths seen just once and 15% to 20% held by the top ten. V lost 4 bases to trimming and J lost 5 bases; unmatched junction nucleotides: 8. This CDR3 comprises 16 residues. Germline CDR1 reads MNHEY; CDR2 reads SMNVEV (reference sequence).

The genes are TRBV27 and TRBJ2-3; TRBD2 matches at 11 bases. The receptor was derived from a man aged 25 to 40 with active or convalescent COVID-19. The sequencing input was peripheral blood. As DNA, the CDR3 is TGTGCCAGCAGTTCCCCGACTAGCGGGACGGGAGATACGCAGTATTTT. As protein: CASSSPTSGTGDTQYF.